The entry below gives a single T cell receptor (beta chain) sequence along with its context. Preparation of the TCRbeta library involved a method that used unique molecular identifiers. TCRdb processed the PCR reads anew with MiXCR; each CDR3 protein has one entry. The sample yields hundreds of thousands of distinct CDR3 sequences, around a sixth seen once. This record comes from a study of T-cell reconstitution after alpha-beta-depleted transplantation in children. This clonotype originated in a human donor who donated a stem cell graft to a child with acute myeloid leukemia. The material sequenced was PBMCs from the stem cell graft donor, taken from the stem cell graft.

This chain's CDR3 is CASSGTTGVRNQPQHF. In nucleotides, the CDR3 is TGTGCCAGCAGCGGTACGACAGGGGTCCGCAATCAGCCCCAGCATTTT. The rearrangement joins TRBV7-2 to TRBJ1-5; TRBD1 aligns across 8 bases. Trimming at V came to 5 bases and at J to 2 bases, leaving 8 bases not matched to a gene. Germline CDR1 SGHTA, CDR2 FQGNSA. This CDR3 has 16 residues.